The following is a TCR beta chain sequence with its context. Its antigen is not known. These data are taken from a study of cytomegalovirus exposure and HLA in healthy donors. Trimming cost V 6 bases and J 5 bases, with 7 bases left between them. This CDR3 region has 11 residues. From germline, CDR1 is MNHEY and CDR2 SVGAGI. Samples came from healthy bone marrow donors. Primers for the PCR totalled 60 Vbeta and 13 Jbeta. This table comes from immunoSEQ multiplex PCR, and its TCRdb copy is limited to in-frame clones, with some not included. Found here are over 200,000 clones, around 76% of them singletons; the top ten hold nearly 6%. Findings of the study overall: A prior analysis recorded that most TCR beta V segments were productive about 87% or about 30% of the time.

This TCR was recovered from a man aged 35 to 55 in good health and CMV-seropositive. The specimen was PBMCs. The chain couples TRBV6-5 to TRBJ1-1; D is perhaps TRBD1 (5 bases). CDR3 sequence (DNA): TGTGCCAGCAGAAGGGGTACTGAAGCTTTCTTT. It is translated as CASRRGTEAFF.